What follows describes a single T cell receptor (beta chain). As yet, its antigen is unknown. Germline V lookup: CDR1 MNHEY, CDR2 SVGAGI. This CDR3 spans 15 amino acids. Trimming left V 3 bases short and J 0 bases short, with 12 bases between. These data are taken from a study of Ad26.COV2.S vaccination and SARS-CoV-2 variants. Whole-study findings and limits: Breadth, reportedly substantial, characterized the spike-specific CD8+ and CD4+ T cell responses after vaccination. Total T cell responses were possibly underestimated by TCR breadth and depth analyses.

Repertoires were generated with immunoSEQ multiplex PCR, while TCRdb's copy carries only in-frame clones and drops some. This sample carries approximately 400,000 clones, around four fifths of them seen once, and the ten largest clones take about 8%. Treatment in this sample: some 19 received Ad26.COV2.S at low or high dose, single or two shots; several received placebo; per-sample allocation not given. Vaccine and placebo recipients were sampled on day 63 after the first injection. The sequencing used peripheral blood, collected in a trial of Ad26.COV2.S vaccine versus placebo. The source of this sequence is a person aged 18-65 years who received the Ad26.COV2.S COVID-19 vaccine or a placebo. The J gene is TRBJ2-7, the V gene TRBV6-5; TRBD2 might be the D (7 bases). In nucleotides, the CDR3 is TGTGCCAGCAGTTATGGCGGGGGCCACTCCTACGAGCAGTACTTC. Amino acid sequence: CASSYGGGHSYEQYF.